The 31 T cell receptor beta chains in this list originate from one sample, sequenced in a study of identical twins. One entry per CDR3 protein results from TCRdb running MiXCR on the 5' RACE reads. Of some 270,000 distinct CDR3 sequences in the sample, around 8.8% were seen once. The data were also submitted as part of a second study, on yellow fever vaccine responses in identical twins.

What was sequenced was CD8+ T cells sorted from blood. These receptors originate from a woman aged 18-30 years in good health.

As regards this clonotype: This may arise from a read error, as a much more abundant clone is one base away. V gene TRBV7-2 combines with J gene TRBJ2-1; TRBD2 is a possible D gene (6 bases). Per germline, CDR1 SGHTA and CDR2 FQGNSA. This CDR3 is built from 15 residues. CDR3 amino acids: CASSLRSSAYNERFF. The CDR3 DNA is TGTGCCAGCAGCTTAAGGTCTAGCGCGTACAATGAGCGGTTCTTC.

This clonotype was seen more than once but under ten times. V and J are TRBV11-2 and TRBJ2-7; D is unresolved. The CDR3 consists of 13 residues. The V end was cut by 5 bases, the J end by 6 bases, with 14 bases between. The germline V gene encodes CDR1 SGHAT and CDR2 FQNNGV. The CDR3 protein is CASSPPSPGEQYF. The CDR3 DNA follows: TGTGCCAGCAGCCCACCCTCCCCCGGCGAGCAGTACTTC.

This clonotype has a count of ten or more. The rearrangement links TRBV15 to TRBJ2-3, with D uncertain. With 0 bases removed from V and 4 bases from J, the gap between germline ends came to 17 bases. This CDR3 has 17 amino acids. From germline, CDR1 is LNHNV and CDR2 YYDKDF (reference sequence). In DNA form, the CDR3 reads TGTGCCACCAGCAGAGAGAAAGTTTTAGCCACTGCAGATACGCAGTATTTT. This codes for CATSREKVLATADTQYF. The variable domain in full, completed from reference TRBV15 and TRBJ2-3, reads DAMVIQNPRYQVTQFGKPVTLSCSQTLNHNVMYWYQQKSSQAPKLLFHYYDKDFNNEADTPDNFQSRRPNTSFCFLDIRSPGLGDTAMYLCATSREKVLATADTQYFGPGTRLTVL.

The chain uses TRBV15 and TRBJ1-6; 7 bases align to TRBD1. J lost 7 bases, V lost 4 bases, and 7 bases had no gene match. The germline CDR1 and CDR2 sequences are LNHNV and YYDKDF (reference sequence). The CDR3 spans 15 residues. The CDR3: CATSIDRAQNSPLHF. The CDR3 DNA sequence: TGTGCCACCAGCATCGACAGGGCCCAGAATTCACCCCTCCACTTT.

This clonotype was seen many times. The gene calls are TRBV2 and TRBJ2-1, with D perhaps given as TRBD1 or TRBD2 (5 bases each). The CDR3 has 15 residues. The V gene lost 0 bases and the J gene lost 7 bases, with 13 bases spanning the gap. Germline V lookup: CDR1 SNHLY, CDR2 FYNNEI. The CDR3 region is CASSEARIRENEQFF. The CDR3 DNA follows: TGTGCCAGCAGTGAAGCTCGGATCAGGGAGAATGAGCAGTTCTTC.

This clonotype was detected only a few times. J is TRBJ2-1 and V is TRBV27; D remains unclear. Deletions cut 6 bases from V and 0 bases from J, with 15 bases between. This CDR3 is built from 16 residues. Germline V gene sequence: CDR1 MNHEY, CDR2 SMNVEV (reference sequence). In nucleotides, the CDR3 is TGTGCCAGCAGCCCACTCGGACCAAGCTCCTACAATGAGCAGTTCTTC. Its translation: CASSPLGPSSYNEQFF.

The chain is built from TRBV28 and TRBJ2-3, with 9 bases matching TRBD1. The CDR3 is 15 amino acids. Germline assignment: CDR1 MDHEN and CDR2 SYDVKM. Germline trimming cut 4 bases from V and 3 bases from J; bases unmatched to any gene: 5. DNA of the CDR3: TGTGCCAGCAGTTCCCGGGACAGGGTTACAGATACGCAGTATTTT. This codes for CASSSRDRVTDTQYF.

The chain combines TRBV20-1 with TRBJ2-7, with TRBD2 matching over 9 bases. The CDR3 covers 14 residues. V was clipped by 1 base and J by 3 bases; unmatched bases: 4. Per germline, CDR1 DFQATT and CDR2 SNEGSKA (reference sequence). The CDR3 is CSARGTSDHYEQYF. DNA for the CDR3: TGCAGTGCTAGAGGGACTAGCGACCACTACGAGCAGTACTTC.

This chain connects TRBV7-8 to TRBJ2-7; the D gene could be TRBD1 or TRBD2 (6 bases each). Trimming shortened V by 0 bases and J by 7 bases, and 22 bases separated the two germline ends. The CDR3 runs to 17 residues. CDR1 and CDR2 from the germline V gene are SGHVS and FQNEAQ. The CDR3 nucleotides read TGTGCCAGCAGCTTAGCTTTTGGGGGAAGGGGGGCGGAAGAGCAGTACTTC. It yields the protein CASSLAFGGRGAEEQYF.

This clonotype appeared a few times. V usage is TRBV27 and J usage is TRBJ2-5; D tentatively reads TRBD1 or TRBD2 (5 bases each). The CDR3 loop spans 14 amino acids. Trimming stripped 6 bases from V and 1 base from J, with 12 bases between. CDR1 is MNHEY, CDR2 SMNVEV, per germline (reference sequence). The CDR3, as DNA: TGTGCCAGCAGCCACCCCGGGGCCCAAGAGACCCAGTACTTC. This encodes CASSHPGAQETQYF.

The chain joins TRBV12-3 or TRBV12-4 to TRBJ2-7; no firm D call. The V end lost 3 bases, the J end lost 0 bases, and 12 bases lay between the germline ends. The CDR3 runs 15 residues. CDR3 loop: CASSLVSARSYEQYF. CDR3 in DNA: TGTGCCAGCAGTTTGGTGAGCGCGCGCTCCTACGAGCAGTACTTC.

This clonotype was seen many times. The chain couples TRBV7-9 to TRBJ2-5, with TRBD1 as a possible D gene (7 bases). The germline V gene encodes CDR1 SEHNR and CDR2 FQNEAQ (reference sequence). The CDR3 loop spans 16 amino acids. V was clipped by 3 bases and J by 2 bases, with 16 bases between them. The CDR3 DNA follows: TGTGCCAGCAGCTTGGGGGGAAGGGGGCGGCAAGAGACCCAGTACTTC. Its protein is CASSLGGRGRQETQYF.

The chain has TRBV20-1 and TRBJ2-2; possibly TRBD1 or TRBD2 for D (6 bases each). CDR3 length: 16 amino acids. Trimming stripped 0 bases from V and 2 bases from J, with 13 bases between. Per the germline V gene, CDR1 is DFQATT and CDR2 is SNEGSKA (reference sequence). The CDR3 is CSARDTGAENTGELFF. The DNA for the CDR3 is TGCAGTGCTAGAGATACGGGGGCAGAAAACACCGGGGAGCTGTTTTTT.

The CDR3 sequence: CASSSQSSYNEQFF. In DNA, the CDR3 is TGTGCCAGCAGTTCGCAGTCTTCCTACAATGAGCAGTTCTTC. The V and J genes are TRBV28 and TRBJ2-1; no reliable D call. Germline lookup yields CDR1 MDHEN and CDR2 SYDVKM. V was trimmed by 4 bases and J by 1 base, leaving 8 bases between them. The CDR3 consists of 14 residues. Filled out from reference TRBV28 and TRBJ2-1, the complete variable domain reads DVKVTQSSRYLVKRTGEKVFLECVQDMDHENMFWYRQDPGLGLRLIYFSYDVKMKEKGDIPEGYSVSREKKERFSLILESASTNQTSMYLCASSSQSSYNEQFFGPGTRLTVL.

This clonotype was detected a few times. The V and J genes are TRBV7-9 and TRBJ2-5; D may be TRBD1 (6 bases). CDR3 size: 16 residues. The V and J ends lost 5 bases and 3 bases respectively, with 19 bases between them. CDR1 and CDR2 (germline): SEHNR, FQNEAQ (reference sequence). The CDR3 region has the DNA TGTGCCAGCAGCCCCCCACTTCAAGGGGGAGAAGAGACCCAGTACTTC. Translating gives CASSPPLQGGEETQYF.

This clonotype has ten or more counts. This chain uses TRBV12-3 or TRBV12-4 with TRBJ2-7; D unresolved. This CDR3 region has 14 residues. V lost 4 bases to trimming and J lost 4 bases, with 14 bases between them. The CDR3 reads CASSSGLWDYEQYF. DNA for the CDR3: TGTGCCAGCAGTTCGGGCCTTTGGGATTACGAGCAGTACTTC.

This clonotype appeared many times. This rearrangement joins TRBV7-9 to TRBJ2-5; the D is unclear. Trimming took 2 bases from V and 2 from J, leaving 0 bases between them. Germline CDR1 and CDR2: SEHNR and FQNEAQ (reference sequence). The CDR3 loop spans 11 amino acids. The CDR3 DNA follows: TGTGCCAGCAGCTTACAAGAGACCCAGTACTTC. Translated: CASSLQETQYF.

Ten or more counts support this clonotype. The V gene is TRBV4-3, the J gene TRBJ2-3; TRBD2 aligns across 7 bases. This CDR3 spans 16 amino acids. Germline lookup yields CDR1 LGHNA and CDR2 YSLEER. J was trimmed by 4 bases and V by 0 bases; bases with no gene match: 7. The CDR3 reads CASSQDVAGAADTQYF. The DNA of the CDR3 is TGCGCCAGCAGCCAAGATGTCGCGGGAGCTGCAGATACGCAGTATTTT.

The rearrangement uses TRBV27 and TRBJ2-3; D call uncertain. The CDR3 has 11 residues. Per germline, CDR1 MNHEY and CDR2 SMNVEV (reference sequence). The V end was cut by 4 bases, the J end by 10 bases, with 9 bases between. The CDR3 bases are TGTGCCAGCAGTTCCCATCACGCGCAGTATTTT. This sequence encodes CASSSHHAQYF.

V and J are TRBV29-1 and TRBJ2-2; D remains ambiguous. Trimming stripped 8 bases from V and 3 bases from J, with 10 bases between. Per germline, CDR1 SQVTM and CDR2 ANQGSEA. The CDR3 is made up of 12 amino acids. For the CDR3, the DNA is TGCAGCTTCCAGGCGGACACCGGGGAGCTGTTTTTT. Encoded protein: CSFQADTGELFF.

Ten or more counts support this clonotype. CDR3 amino acids: CASSGTGGGEQFF. DNA of the CDR3: TGTGCCAGCAGCGGGACAGGGGGCGGTGAGCAGTTCTTC. V is TRBV7-9 and J is TRBJ2-1; 12 positions agree with TRBD1. There are 13 residues in the CDR3. Germline-derived CDR1 and CDR2 are SEHNR and FQNEAQ (reference sequence). J was trimmed by 9 bases and V by 5 bases; bases with no gene match: 2.

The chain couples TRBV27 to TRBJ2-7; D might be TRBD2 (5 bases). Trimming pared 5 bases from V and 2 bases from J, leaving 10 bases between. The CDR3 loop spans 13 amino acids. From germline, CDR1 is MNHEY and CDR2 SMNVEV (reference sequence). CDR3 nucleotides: TGTGCCAGCAGTCACGGACTGCCCTACGAGCAGTACTTC. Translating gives CASSHGLPYEQYF.

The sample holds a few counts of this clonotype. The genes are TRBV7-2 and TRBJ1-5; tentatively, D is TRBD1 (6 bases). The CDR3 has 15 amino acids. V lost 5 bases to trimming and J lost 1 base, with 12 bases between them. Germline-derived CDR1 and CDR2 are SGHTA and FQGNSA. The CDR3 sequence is CASSLTGKSNQPQHF. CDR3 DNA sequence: TGTGCCAGCAGCCTCACAGGGAAGAGCAATCAGCCCCAGCATTTT.

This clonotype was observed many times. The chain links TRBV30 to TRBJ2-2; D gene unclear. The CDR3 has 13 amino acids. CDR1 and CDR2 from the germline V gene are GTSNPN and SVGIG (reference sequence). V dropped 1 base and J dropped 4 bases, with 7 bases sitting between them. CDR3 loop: CAWSEIVTGELFF. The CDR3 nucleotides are TGTGCCTGGAGTGAGATCGTCACCGGGGAGCTGTTTTTT.

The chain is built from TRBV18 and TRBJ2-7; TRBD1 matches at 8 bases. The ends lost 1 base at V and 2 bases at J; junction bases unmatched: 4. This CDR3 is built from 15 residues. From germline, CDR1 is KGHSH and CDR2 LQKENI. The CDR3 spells CASSPQQDRAYEQYF. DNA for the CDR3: TGTGCCAGCTCACCACAACAGGACAGGGCCTACGAGCAGTACTTC.

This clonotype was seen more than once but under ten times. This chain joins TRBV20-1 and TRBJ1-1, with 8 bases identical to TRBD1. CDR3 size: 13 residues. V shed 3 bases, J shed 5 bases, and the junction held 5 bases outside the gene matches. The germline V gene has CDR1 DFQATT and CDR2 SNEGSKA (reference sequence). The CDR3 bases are TGCAGTGCTAGGATTACAGGGGGTACTGAAGCTTTCTTT. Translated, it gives CSARITGGTEAFF.

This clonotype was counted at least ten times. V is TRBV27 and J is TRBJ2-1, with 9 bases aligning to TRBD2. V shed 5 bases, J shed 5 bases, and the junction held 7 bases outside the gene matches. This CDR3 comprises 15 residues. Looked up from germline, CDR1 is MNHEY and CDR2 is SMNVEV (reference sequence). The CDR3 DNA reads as TGTGCCAGCAGTCAGACTAGCGGTCCGCACAATGAGCAGTTCTTC. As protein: CASSQTSGPHNEQFF.

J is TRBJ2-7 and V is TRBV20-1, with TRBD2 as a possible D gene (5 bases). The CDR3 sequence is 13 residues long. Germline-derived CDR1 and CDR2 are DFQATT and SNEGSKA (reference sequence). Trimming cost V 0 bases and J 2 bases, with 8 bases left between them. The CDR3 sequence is CSARERVAYEQYF. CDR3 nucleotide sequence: TGCAGTGCTAGAGAGCGGGTCGCCTACGAGCAGTACTTC.

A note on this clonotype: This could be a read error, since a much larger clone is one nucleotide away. CDR3 sequence: CASRQGGTEASF. The CDR3 DNA follows: TGTGCCAGCAGGCAGGGGGGGACTGAAGCTTCCTTT. The gene calls are TRBV12-3 or TRBV12-4 and TRBJ1-1, with 7 nucleotides matching TRBD1. This CDR3 region has 12 residues.

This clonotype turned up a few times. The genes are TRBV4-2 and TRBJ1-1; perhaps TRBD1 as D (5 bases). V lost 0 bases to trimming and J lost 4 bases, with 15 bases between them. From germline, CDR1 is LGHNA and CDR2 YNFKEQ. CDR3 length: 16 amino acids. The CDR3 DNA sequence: TGTGCCAGCAGCCAAGAGGAAGGGGCGGGCCCCACTGAAGCTTTCTTT. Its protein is CASSQEEGAGPTEAFF.

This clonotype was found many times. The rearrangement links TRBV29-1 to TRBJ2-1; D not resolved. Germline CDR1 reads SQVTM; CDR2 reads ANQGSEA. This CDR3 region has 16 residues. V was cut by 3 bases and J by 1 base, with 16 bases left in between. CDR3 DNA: TGCAGCGTTGAGGGCCTACCAGCTAAGTCCTACAATGAGCAGTTCTTC. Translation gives CSVEGLPAKSYNEQFF.